The rows below give T cell receptor beta chains drawn from one sample of a study of blood T cell repertoires in COVID-19. Clones were read by immunoSEQ multiplex PCR, and TCRdb kept only the in-frame ones, dropping some. The sample has over 350,000 clones, around 86% seen once. The sample was peripheral blood. Receptors originate from a woman in her 30s with active or convalescent COVID-19. Each CDR3 is given with its conserved first and last residue. The order of the fields is V gene, D gene, clone size, J gene, CDR3 protein, CDR3 DNA. The D gene is left open where the match is weak. A row's size may be missing; if present it is once, few, many or a size class.

v_call: TRBV4-1; d_call: NA; clone_size: NA; j_call: TRBJ2-1; cdr3_aa: CASSPSIGGGPYNEQFF; cdr3_nt: TGCGCCAGCAGCCCTTCTATTGGGGGGGGGCCCTACAATGAGCAGTTCTTC
v_call: TRBV28; d_call: TRBD1; clone_size: NA; j_call: TRBJ1-2; cdr3_aa: CASSLTVGQGVNYGYTF; cdr3_nt: TGTGCCAGCAGTCTCACGGTGGGACAGGGCGTCAACTATGGCTACACCTTC
v_call: TRBV10-1; d_call: NA; clone_size: NA; j_call: TRBJ2-1; cdr3_aa: CATSLPPGRNEQFF; cdr3_nt: TGCGCCACCTCCTTGCCACCGGGTCGCAATGAGCAGTTCTTC
v_call: TRBV6-5; d_call: NA; clone_size: NA; j_call: TRBJ2-7; cdr3_aa: CASSYSAYEQYF; cdr3_nt: TGTGCCAGCAGTTACTCCGCCTACGAGCAGTACTTC
v_call: TRBV7-7; d_call: NA; clone_size: NA; j_call: TRBJ2-5; cdr3_aa: CASSLAGPKETQYF; cdr3_nt: TGTGCCAGCAGCTTAGCGGGGCCCAAAGAGACCCAGTACTTC
v_call: TRBV29-1; d_call: NA; clone_size: NA; j_call: TRBJ2-2; cdr3_aa: CSILNTGELFF; cdr3_nt: TGCAGCATTTTAAACACCGGGGAGCTGTTTTTT
v_call: TRBV4-1; d_call: TRBD1; clone_size: NA; j_call: TRBJ1-5; cdr3_aa: CASSHGTGGINQPQHF; cdr3_nt: TGCGCCAGCAGCCACGGGACAGGGGGAATCAATCAGCCCCAGCATTTT
v_call: TRBV11-2; d_call: NA; clone_size: NA; j_call: TRBJ1-5; cdr3_aa: CASSFGGIHQPQHF; cdr3_nt: TGTGCCAGCAGCTTCGGGGGGATTCATCAGCCCCAGCATTTT
v_call: TRBV29-1; d_call: TRBD1; clone_size: NA; j_call: TRBJ1-2; cdr3_aa: CSVNPRDRDGYGYTF; cdr3_nt: TGCAGCGTTAACCCCCGGGACAGGGATGGCTATGGCTACACCTTC
v_call: TRBV29-1; d_call: NA; clone_size: NA; j_call: TRBJ1-1; cdr3_aa: CSVDRAYEAFF; cdr3_nt: TGCAGCGTTGACAGGGCGTATGAAGCTTTCTTT
v_call: TRBV5-1; d_call: NA; clone_size: NA; j_call: TRBJ2-5; cdr3_aa: CASSFGGPQETQYF; cdr3_nt: TGCGCCAGCTCCTTCGGGGGGCCCCAAGAGACCCAGTACTTC
v_call: TRBV29-1; d_call: NA; clone_size: once; j_call: TRBJ1-2; cdr3_aa: CSVEQGRHGYGYTF; cdr3_nt: TGCAGCGTTGAACAGGGTCGCCACGGGTATGGCTACACCTTC
v_call: TRBV11-2; d_call: TRBD2; clone_size: NA; j_call: TRBJ2-5; cdr3_aa: CASSFSSGYQETQYF; cdr3_nt: TGTGCCAGCAGCTTTTCTAGCGGTTACCAAGAGACCCAGTACTTC
v_call: TRBV19; d_call: TRBD1; clone_size: NA; j_call: TRBJ2-7; cdr3_aa: CASRSGTGGYEQYF; cdr3_nt: TGTGCCAGTCGATCCGGGACAGGGGGTTACGAGCAGTACTTC
v_call: TRBV4-2; d_call: TRBD1; clone_size: NA; j_call: TRBJ2-3; cdr3_aa: CASSQKGDRFTDTQYF; cdr3_nt: TGTGCCAGCAGCCAAAAAGGGGACAGGTTCACAGATACGCAGTATTTT
v_call: TRBV18; d_call: NA; clone_size: NA; j_call: TRBJ2-7; cdr3_aa: CASSLRGYF; cdr3_nt: TGTGCCAGCTCACTCCGGGGTTACTTC
v_call: TRBV7-6; d_call: TRBD1; clone_size: NA; j_call: TRBJ1-1; cdr3_aa: CASTGANTEAFF; cdr3_nt: TGTGCCAGTACAGGGGCGAACACTGAAGCTTTCTTT
v_call: TRBV4-1; d_call: NA; clone_size: NA; j_call: TRBJ1-2; cdr3_aa: CASSQGGLRGKRAYGYTF; cdr3_nt: TGCGCCAGCAGCCAAGGGGGCTTGCGGGGTAAAAGGGCCTATGGCTACACCTTC
v_call: TRBV5-8; d_call: NA; clone_size: NA; j_call: TRBJ2-7; cdr3_aa: CASSWGTLTYEQYF; cdr3_nt: TGTGCCAGCAGCTGGGGGACTCTAACCTACGAGCAGTACTTC
v_call: TRBV2; d_call: TRBD1; clone_size: NA; j_call: TRBJ2-1; cdr3_aa: CASRRTGQGSYNEQFF; cdr3_nt: TGTGCCAGCAGACGAACGGGACAGGGCTCCTACAATGAGCAGTTCTTC
v_call: TRBV6-5; d_call: TRBD1; clone_size: NA; j_call: TRBJ1-2; cdr3_aa: CASSTHRGPGDGYTF; cdr3_nt: TGTGCCAGCAGCACACACAGGGGGCCGGGGGATGGCTACACCTTC
v_call: TRBV19; d_call: NA; clone_size: NA; j_call: TRBJ1-1; cdr3_aa: CASSITTLNTEAFF; cdr3_nt: TGTGCCAGTAGTATAACTACTCTGAACACTGAAGCTTTCTTT
v_call: TRBV5-4; d_call: TRBD1; clone_size: NA; j_call: TRBJ2-5; cdr3_aa: CASSRQGAVEETQYF; cdr3_nt: TGTGCCAGCAGTAGACAGGGGGCCGTGGAGGAGACCCAGTACTTC
v_call: TRBV2; d_call: NA; clone_size: NA; j_call: TRBJ2-3; cdr3_aa: CASDQADTQYF; cdr3_nt: TGTGCCAGCGATCAGGCAGATACGCAGTATTTT
v_call: TRBV30; d_call: NA; clone_size: NA; j_call: TRBJ2-3; cdr3_aa: CAWGSNFQYF; cdr3_nt: TGTGCCTGGGGATCCAACTTCCAGTATTTT
v_call: TRBV7-2; d_call: NA; clone_size: NA; j_call: TRBJ1-2; cdr3_aa: CASSSPLSYGYTF; cdr3_nt: TGTGCCAGCAGCTCCCCTCTGAGCTATGGCTACACCTTC
v_call: TRBV5-8; d_call: TRBD1; clone_size: NA; j_call: TRBJ1-1; cdr3_aa: CASSPDRGQRAFF; cdr3_nt: TGTGCCAGCAGCCCAGACAGGGGGCAGAGAGCTTTCTTT
v_call: TRBV7-6; d_call: NA; clone_size: NA; j_call: TRBJ1-1; cdr3_aa: CASSLGGGRRGFTEAFF; cdr3_nt: TGTGCCAGCAGCTTGGGCGGGGGCAGAAGAGGGTTCACTGAAGCTTTCTTT
v_call: TRBV10-3; d_call: TRBD2; clone_size: NA; j_call: TRBJ2-3; cdr3_aa: CAISESLAGGADTQYF; cdr3_nt: TGTGCCATCAGTGAGTCGCTAGCGGGAGGGGCAGATACGCAGTATTTT
v_call: TRBV5-1; d_call: NA; clone_size: NA; j_call: TRBJ1-1; cdr3_aa: CASSSGGVGNTEAFF; cdr3_nt: TGCGCCAGCAGCTCGGGAGGAGTAGGGAACACTGAAGCTTTCTTT
v_call: TRBV7-8; d_call: TRBD2; clone_size: NA; j_call: TRBJ2-1; cdr3_aa: CASSALAGASYNEQFF; cdr3_nt: TGTGCCAGCAGCGCCCTAGCGGGAGCCTCCTACAATGAGCAGTTCTTC
v_call: TRBV27; d_call: NA; clone_size: NA; j_call: TRBJ1-6; cdr3_aa: CASRIQGSYNSPLHF; cdr3_nt: TGTGCCAGCAGGATACAGGGCTCCTATAATTCACCCCTCCACTTT
v_call: TRBV3-1/TRBV3-2; d_call: NA; clone_size: NA; j_call: TRBJ1-2; cdr3_aa: CASSQVEGWGGYTF; cdr3_nt: TGTGCCAGCAGCCAAGTGGAGGGGTGGGGAGGCTACACCTTC
v_call: TRBV6-1; d_call: TRBD2; clone_size: NA; j_call: TRBJ2-5; cdr3_aa: CASSVGGLAGYETQYF; cdr3_nt: TGTGCCAGCAGTGTAGGGGGACTAGCGGGATACGAGACCCAGTACTTC
v_call: TRBV5-1; d_call: TRBD2; clone_size: NA; j_call: TRBJ2-7; cdr3_aa: CASSATTSGGTNEQYF; cdr3_nt: TGCGCCAGCAGCGCAACGACTAGCGGGGGGACCAACGAGCAGTACTTC
v_call: TRBV10-3; d_call: NA; clone_size: NA; j_call: TRBJ2-7; cdr3_aa: CAKTGPYEQYF; cdr3_nt: TGTGCCAAAACAGGGCCCTACGAGCAGTACTTC
v_call: TRBV4-1; d_call: NA; clone_size: once; j_call: TRBJ2-1; cdr3_aa: CASSQVAANSYNEQFF; cdr3_nt: TGCGCCAGCAGCCAAGTAGCGGCCAACTCCTACAATGAGCAGTTCTTC
v_call: TRBV27; d_call: NA; clone_size: NA; j_call: TRBJ2-1; cdr3_aa: CASSIGTQGNEQFF; cdr3_nt: TGTGCCAGCAGTATAGGGACTCAAGGCAATGAGCAGTTCTTC
v_call: TRBV4-1; d_call: NA; clone_size: NA; j_call: TRBJ1-1; cdr3_aa: CASSGEERAEAFF; cdr3_nt: TGCGCCAGCAGCGGGGAAGAGAGGGCTGAAGCTTTCTTT
v_call: TRBV2; d_call: NA; clone_size: NA; j_call: TRBJ2-3; cdr3_aa: CASNRGSTDTQYF; cdr3_nt: TGTGCCAGCAATAGGGGTAGCACAGATACGCAGTATTTT
v_call: TRBV19; d_call: NA; clone_size: few; j_call: TRBJ2-5; cdr3_aa: CASSVTQETQYF; cdr3_nt: TGTGCCAGTAGTGTAACTCAAGAGACCCAGTACTTC
v_call: TRBV5-1; d_call: TRBD1; clone_size: few; j_call: TRBJ2-7; cdr3_aa: CASSFGQGQVEQYF; cdr3_nt: TGCGCCAGCAGCTTCGGACAGGGCCAGGTCGAGCAGTACTTC
v_call: TRBV6-5; d_call: NA; clone_size: NA; j_call: TRBJ1-1; cdr3_aa: CASSSDGPMAFF; cdr3_nt: TGTGCCAGCAGTTCCGATGGCCCCATGGCTTTCTTT
v_call: TRBV5-4; d_call: NA; clone_size: NA; j_call: TRBJ2-6; cdr3_aa: CASSLPGVFGANVLTF; cdr3_nt: TGTGCCAGCAGCTTGCCGGGGGTGTTTGGGGCCAACGTCCTGACTTTC
v_call: TRBV4-1; d_call: NA; clone_size: once; j_call: TRBJ1-2; cdr3_aa: CASSQDDRTDYGYTF; cdr3_nt: TGCGCCAGCAGCCAAGATGACAGGACAGACTATGGCTACACCTTC
v_call: TRBV10-2; d_call: TRBD1; clone_size: NA; j_call: TRBJ1-2; cdr3_aa: CASSGQGIYGYTF; cdr3_nt: TGCGCCAGCAGCGGACAGGGAATCTATGGCTACACCTTC
v_call: TRBV5-1; d_call: TRBD2; clone_size: NA; j_call: TRBJ2-1; cdr3_aa: CASSLPGLAGYNEQFF; cdr3_nt: TGCGCCAGCAGCTTGCCCGGACTAGCGGGTTACAATGAGCAGTTCTTC
v_call: TRBV19; d_call: NA; clone_size: NA; j_call: TRBJ2-3; cdr3_aa: CASSSGGGTDTQYF; cdr3_nt: TGTGCCAGTAGTAGCGGTGGCGGGACAGATACGCAGTATTTT
v_call: TRBV7-8; d_call: NA; clone_size: NA; j_call: TRBJ2-3; cdr3_aa: CAAGAQTWTDTQYF; cdr3_nt: TGTGCAGCAGGGGCCCAGACGTGGACAGATACGCAGTATTTT
v_call: TRBV5-4; d_call: NA; clone_size: NA; j_call: TRBJ2-3; cdr3_aa: CASSPTSGSGTDTQYF; cdr3_nt: TGTGCCAGCAGCCCGACCTCGGGTAGCGGCACAGATACGCAGTATTTT
v_call: TRBV10-3; d_call: TRBD1; clone_size: NA; j_call: TRBJ2-1; cdr3_aa: CAISEPIWDRGNDGEQFF; cdr3_nt: TGTGCCATCAGTGAGCCCATATGGGACAGGGGGAACGACGGTGAGCAGTTCTTC
v_call: TRBV24-1; d_call: TRBD1; clone_size: NA; j_call: TRBJ2-1; cdr3_aa: CATSSAQGPQLEQFF; cdr3_nt: TGTGCCACCAGTTCGGCACAGGGGCCACAATTAGAGCAGTTCTTC
v_call: TRBV5-6; d_call: TRBD1; clone_size: NA; j_call: TRBJ1-4; cdr3_aa: CASSLMGQGPTNEKLFF; cdr3_nt: TGTGCCAGCAGCTTGATGGGACAGGGACCAACTAATGAAAAACTGTTTTTT
v_call: TRBV5-1; d_call: NA; clone_size: NA; j_call: TRBJ2-5; cdr3_aa: CASSPFPGVGETQYF; cdr3_nt: TGCGCCAGCAGCCCTTTCCCGGGGGTGGGAGAGACCCAGTACTTC